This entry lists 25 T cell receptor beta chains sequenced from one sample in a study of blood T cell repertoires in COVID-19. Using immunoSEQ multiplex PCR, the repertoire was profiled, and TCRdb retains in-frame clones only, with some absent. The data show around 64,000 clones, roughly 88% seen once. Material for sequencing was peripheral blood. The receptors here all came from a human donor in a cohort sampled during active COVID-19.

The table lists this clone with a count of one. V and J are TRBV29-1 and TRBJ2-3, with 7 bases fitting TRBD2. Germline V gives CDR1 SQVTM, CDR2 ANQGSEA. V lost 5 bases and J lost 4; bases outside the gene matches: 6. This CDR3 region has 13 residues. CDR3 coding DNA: TGCAGCGTTCGTGCGGGAGCAGCAGATACGCAGTATTTT. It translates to CSVRAGAADTQYF.

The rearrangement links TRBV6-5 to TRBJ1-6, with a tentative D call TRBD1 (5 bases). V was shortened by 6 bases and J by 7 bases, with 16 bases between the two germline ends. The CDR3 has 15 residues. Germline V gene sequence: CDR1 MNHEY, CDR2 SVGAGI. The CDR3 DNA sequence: TGTGCCAGCAGCCGTCGGGGGAGACTCAATTCACCCCTCCACTTT. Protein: CASSRRGRLNSPLHF.

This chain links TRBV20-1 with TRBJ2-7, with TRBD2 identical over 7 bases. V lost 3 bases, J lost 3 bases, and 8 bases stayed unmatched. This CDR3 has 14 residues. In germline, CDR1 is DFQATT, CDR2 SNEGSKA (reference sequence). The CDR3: CSASGAGLHYEQYF. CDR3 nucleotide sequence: TGCAGTGCTAGTGGCGCGGGACTACACTACGAGCAGTACTTC.

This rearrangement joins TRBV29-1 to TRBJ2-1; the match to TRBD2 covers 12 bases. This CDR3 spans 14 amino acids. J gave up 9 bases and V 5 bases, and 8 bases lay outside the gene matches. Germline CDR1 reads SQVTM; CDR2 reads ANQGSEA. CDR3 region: CSVLPTSGSFEQFF. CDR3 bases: TGCAGCGTTCTACCGACTAGCGGGAGTTTTGAGCAGTTCTTC.

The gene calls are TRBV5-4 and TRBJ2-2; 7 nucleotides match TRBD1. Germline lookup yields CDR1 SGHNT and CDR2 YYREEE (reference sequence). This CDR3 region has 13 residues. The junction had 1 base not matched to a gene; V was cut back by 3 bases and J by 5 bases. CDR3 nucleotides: TGTGCCAGCAGCTGGGGACAGACCGGGGAGCTGTTTTTT. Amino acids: CASSWGQTGELFF. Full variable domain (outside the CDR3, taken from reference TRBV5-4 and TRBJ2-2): ETGVTQSPTHLIKTRGQQVTLRCSSQSGHNTVSWYQQALGQGPQFIFQYYREEENGRGNFPPRFSGLQFPNYSSELNVNALELDDSALYLCASSWGQTGELFFGEGSRLTVL.

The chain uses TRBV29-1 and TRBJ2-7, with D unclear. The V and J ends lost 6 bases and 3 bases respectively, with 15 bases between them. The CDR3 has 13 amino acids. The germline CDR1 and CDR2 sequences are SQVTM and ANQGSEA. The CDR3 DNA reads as TGCAGCGTCCTTGGCCAAAATGTCTACGAGCAGTACTTC. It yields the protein CSVLGQNVYEQYF.

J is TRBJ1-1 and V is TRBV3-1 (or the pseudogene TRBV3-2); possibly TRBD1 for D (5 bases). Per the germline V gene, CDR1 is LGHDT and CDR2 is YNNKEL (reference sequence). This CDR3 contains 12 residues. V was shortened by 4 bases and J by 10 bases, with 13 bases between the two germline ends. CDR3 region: CASSRRSGGAFF. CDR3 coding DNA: TGTGCCAGCAGCCGGCGATCCGGGGGAGCTTTCTTT.

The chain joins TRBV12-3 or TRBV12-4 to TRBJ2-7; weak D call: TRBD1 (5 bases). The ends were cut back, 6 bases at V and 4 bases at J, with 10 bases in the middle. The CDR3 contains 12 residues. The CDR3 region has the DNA TGTGCCAGCAGACCGGACAAATACGAGCAGTACTTC. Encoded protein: CASRPDKYEQYF.

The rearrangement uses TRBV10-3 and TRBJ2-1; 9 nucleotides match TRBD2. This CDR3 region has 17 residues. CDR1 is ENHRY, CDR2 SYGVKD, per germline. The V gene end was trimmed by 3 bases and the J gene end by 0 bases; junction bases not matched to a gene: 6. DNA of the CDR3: TGTGCCATCAGTGACCATAGCGGGAGTGGCTCCTACAATGAGCAGTTCTTC. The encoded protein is CAISDHSGSGSYNEQFF.

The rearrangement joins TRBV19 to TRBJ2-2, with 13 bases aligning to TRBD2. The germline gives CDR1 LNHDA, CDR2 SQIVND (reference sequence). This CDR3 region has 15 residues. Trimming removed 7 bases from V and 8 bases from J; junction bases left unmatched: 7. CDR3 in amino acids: CASTPGLAGTGELFF. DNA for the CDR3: TGTGCCAGTACCCCGGGACTAGCGGGAACTGGGGAGCTGTTTTTT.

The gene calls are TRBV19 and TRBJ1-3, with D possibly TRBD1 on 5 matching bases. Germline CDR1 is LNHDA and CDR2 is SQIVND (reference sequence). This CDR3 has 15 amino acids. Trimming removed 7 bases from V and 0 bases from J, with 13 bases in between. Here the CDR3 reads CASNPGPVSGNTIYF. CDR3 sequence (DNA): TGTGCCAGTAATCCAGGGCCAGTCTCTGGAAACACCATATATTTT.

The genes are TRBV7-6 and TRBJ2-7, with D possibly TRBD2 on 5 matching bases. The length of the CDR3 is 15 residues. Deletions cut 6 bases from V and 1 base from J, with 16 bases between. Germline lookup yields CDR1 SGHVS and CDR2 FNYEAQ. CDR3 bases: TGTGCCAGCAGTCCCACACTAGTAAAGTCCTACGAGCAGTACTTC. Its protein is CASSPTLVKSYEQYF. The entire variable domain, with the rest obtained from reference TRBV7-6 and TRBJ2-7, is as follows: GAGVSQSPRYKVTKRGQDVALRCDPISGHVSLYWYRQALGQGPEFLTYFNYEAQQDKSGLPNDRFSAERPEGSISTLTIQRTEQRDSAMYRCASSPTLVKSYEQYFGPGTRLTVT.

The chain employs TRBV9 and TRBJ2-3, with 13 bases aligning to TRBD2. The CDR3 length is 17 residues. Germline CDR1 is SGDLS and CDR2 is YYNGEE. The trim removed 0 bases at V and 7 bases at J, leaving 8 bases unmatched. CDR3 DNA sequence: TGTGCCAGCAGCGTAGCCGCACTAGCGGGAGGGTCATATACGCAGTATTTT. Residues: CASSVAALAGGSYTQYF.

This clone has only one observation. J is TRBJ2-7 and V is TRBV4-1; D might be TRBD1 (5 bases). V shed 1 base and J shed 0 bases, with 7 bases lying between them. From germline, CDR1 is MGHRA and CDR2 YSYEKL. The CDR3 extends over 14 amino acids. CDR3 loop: CASSQADTSYEQYF. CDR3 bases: TGCGCCAGCAGCCAAGCGGACACCTCCTACGAGCAGTACTTC.

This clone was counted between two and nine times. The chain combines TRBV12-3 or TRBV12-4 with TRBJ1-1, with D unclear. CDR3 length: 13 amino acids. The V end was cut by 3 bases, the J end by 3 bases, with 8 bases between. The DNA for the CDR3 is TGTGCCAGCAGTTTCCTTTCGGACACTGAAGCTTTCTTT. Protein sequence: CASSFLSDTEAFF.

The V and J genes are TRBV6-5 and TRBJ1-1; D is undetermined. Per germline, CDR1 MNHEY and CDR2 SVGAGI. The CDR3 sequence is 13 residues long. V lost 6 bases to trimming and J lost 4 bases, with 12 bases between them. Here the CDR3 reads CASSLRRGTEAFF. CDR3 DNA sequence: TGTGCCAGCAGCCTAAGGCGGGGCACTGAAGCTTTCTTT.

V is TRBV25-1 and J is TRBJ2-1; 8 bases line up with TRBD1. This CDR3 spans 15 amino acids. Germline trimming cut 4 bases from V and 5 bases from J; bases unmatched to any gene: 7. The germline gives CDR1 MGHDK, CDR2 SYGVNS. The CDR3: CASSGRQGLDNEQFF. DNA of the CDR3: TGTGCCAGCAGTGGGCGACAGGGGTTGGACAATGAGCAGTTCTTC.

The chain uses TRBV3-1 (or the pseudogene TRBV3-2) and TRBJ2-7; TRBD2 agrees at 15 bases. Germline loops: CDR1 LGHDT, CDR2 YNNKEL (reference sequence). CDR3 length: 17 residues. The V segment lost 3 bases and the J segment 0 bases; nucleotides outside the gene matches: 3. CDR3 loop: CASSQAGLAGGSYEQYF. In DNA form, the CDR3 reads TGTGCCAGCAGCCAGGCGGGACTAGCGGGAGGCTCCTACGAGCAGTACTTC.

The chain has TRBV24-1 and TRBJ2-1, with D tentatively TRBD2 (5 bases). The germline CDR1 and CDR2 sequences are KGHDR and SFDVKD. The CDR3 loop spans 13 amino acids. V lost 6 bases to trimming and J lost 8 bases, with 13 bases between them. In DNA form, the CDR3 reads TGTGCCACCAGTATTCCCGGGAAGGATGAGCAGTTCTTC. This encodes CATSIPGKDEQFF.

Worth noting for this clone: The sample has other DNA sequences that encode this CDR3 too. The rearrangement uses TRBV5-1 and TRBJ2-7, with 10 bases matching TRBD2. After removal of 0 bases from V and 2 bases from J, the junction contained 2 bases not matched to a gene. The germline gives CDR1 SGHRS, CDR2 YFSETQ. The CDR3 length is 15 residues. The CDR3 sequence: CASSLGLAGAYEQYF. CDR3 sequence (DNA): TGCGCCAGCAGCTTGGGGCTAGCGGGAGCCTACGAGCAGTACTTC.

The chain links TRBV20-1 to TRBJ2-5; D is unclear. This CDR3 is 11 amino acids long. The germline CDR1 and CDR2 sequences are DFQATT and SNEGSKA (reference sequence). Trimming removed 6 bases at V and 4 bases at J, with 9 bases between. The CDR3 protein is CSADGGETQYF. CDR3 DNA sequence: TGCAGTGCAGATGGCGGAGAGACCCAGTACTTC.

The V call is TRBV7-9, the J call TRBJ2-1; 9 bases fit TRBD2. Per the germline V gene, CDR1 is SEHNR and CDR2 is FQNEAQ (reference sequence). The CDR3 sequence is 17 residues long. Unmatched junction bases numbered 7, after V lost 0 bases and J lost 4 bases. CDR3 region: CASSLARASGVYNEQFF. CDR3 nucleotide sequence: TGTGCCAGCAGCTTAGCGAGGGCTAGCGGGGTTTACAATGAGCAGTTCTTC.

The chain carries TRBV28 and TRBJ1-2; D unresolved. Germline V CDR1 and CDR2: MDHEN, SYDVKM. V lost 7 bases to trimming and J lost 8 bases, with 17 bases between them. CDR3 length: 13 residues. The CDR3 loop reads CASTLGYFGGYTF. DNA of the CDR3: TGTGCCAGCACTCTCGGGTACTTTGGAGGCTACACCTTC.

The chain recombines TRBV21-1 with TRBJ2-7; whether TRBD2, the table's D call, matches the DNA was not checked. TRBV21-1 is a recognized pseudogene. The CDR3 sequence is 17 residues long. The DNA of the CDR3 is TGTGCCAGCAGCAAAAAGGGAGGCGAAGCGGGAGCCTACGAGCAGTACTTC. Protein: CASSKKGGEAGAYEQYF.

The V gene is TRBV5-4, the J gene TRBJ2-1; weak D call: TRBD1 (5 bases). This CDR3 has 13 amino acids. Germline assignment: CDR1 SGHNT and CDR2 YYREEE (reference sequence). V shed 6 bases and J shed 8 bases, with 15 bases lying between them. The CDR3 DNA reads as TGTGCCAGCACCCAGGGCTCCAGATATGAGCAGTTCTTC. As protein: CASTQGSRYEQFF.